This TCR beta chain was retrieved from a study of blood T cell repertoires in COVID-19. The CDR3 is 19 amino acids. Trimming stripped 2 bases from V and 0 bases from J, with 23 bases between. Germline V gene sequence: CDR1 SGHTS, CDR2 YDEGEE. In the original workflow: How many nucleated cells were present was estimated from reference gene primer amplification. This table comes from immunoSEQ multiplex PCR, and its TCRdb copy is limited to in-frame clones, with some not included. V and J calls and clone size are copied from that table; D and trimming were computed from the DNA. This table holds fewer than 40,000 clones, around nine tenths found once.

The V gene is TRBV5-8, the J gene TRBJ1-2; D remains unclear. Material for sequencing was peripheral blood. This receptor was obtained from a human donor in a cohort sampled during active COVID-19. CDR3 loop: CASSLAAVGDWVPNYGYTF. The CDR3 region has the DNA TGTGCCAGCAGCTTAGCCGCCGTCGGGGATTGGGTCCCTAACTATGGCTACACCTTC.